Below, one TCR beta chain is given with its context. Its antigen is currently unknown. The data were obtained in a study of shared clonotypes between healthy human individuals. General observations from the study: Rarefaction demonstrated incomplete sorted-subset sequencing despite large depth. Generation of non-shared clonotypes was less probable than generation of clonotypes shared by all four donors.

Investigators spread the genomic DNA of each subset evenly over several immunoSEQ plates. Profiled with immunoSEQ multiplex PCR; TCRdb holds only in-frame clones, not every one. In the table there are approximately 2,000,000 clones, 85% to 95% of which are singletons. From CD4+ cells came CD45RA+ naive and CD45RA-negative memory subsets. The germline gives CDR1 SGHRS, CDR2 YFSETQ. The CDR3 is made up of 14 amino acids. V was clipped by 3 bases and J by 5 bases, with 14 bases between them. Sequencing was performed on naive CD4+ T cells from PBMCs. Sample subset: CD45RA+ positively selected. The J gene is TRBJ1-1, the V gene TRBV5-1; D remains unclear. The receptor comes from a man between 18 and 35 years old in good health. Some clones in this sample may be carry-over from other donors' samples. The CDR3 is CASSSLTRETEAFF. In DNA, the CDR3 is TGCGCCAGCAGCTCACTTACCCGGGAGACTGAAGCTTTCTTT.